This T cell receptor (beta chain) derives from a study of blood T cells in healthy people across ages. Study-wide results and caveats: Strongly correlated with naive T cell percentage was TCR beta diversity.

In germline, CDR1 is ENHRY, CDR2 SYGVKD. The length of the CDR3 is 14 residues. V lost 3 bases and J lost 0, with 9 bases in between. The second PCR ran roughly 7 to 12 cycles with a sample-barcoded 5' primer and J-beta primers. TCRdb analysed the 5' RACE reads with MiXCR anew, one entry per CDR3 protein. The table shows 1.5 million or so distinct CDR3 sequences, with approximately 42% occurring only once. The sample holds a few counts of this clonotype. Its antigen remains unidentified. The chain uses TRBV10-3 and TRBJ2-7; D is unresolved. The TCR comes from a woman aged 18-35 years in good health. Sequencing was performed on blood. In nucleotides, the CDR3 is TGTGCCATCAGTGACTTCCAGAGCTCCTACGAGCAGTACTTC. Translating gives CAISDFQSSYEQYF.